Below are 6 T cell receptor beta chains sequenced from a single sample in a study of blood T cell repertoires in COVID-19. Only in-frame clones appear in the TCRdb table, and some are missing; sequencing was by immunoSEQ multiplex PCR. Here the sample spans approximately 170,000 clones, around two thirds being singletons. Sequenced: peripheral blood. The receptors shown here come from a woman of 80 years or more with acute or convalescent COVID-19.

The rearrangement uses TRBV5-4 and TRBJ2-7; 11 positions match TRBD2. V lost 9 bases to trimming and J lost 0 bases; unmatched junction nucleotides: 2. Germline-derived CDR1 and CDR2 are SGHNT and YYREEE (reference sequence). The CDR3 is 13 residues long. The CDR3 nucleotides are TGTGCCATCGGGACTAGCGGCTCCTACGAGCAGTACTTC. It encodes CAIGTSGSYEQYF.

The J gene is TRBJ1-1, the V gene TRBV7-2; no firm D call. V lost 4 bases and J 3 bases, leaving 9 bases between the germline ends. The V gene's germline CDR1 is SGHTA and CDR2 FQGNSA. The CDR3 consists of 13 residues. The CDR3 nucleotides read TGTGCCAGCAGCTCGCTCCGGGACACTGAAGCTTTCTTT. Translating gives CASSSLRDTEAFF.

This clone has a single count. This chain joins TRBV6-6 and TRBJ2-5; D is perhaps TRBD1 (6 bases). The germline V gene encodes CDR1 MNHNY and CDR2 SVGAGI (reference sequence). The CDR3 totals 14 residues. With 2 bases removed from V and 4 bases from J, the gap between germline ends came to 11 bases. Here the CDR3 DNA reads TGTGCCAGCAGTTACCCCCAGGACAGAGAGACCCAGTACTTC. Translation: CASSYPQDRETQYF.

The chain couples TRBV29-1 to TRBJ1-1; D might be TRBD1 (5 bases). Germline assignment: CDR1 SQVTM and CDR2 ANQGSEA. The CDR3 has 13 amino acids. The V and J ends lost 2 bases and 4 bases respectively, with 11 bases between them. CDR3 in amino acids: CSVEQGAGTEAFF. The DNA of the CDR3 is TGCAGCGTTGAACAGGGTGCAGGCACTGAAGCTTTCTTT.

The chain couples TRBV11-3 to TRBJ2-3; 7 positions agree with TRBD1. V gave up 6 bases and J gave up 3 bases; unmatched junction bases: 9. This CDR3 region has 15 residues. The germline V gene has CDR1 SGHNT and CDR2 YENEEA. CDR3 sequence: CASSLEHRGTDTQYF. Here the CDR3 DNA reads TGTGCCAGCAGTCTAGAACACAGGGGAACAGATACGCAGTATTTT.

CDR3 residues: CASSPRIAVPRGTQYF. Here the CDR3 DNA reads TGTGCCAGCAGTCCCAGAATAGCGGTGCCGAGGGGGACCCAGTACTTC. This chain connects TRBV6-2 or TRBV6-3 to TRBJ2-5; perhaps TRBD2 as D (6 bases). The V and J ends lost 5 bases and 7 bases respectively, with 23 bases between them. Germline values: CDR1 MNHEY, CDR2 SVGEGT. The CDR3 covers 16 residues.